This T cell receptor beta chain was documented in a study of blood T cells in healthy people across ages. Findings and limits, study-wide: Per million T cells, the diversity of TCR beta decreased roughly linearly as age advanced.

With a J-beta primer mix and a sample-barcoded 5' primer, a second PCR ran roughly 7 to 11 cycles. Tags on each cDNA molecule came from a template-switch adaptor with 12 random nucleotides. TCRdb reprocessed the 5' RACE reads with MiXCR, giving one entry per CDR3 protein. The sample includes 800,000 or so distinct CDR3 sequences, around half seen only once; the top ten take about a sixth. Concerning this clonotype: Its antigen is still unknown.

The clonotype comes from a man at least 80 years old in good health. Sequencing was performed on blood.

The CDR3: CASSYDRPSGGNNEQFF. The CDR3 nucleotides are TGTGCCAGCAGTTACGATCGTCCCAGCGGGGGGAACAATGAGCAGTTCTTC. The gene calls are TRBV6-5 and TRBJ2-1; 9 nucleotides agree with TRBD2. Germline CDR1 and CDR2: MNHEY and SVGAGI. The CDR3 spans 17 residues. V lost 2 bases and J lost 5; bases outside the gene matches: 10.